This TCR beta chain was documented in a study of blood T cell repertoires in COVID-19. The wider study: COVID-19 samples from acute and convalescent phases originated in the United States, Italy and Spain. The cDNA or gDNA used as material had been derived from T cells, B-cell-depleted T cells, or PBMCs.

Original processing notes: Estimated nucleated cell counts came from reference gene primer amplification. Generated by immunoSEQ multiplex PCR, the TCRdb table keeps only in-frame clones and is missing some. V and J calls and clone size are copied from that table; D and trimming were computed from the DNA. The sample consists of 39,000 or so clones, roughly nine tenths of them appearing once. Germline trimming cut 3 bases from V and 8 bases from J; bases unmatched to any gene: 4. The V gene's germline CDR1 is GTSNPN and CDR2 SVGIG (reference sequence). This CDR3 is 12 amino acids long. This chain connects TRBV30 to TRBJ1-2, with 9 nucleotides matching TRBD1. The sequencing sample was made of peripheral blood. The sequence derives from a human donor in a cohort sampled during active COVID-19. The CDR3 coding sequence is TGTGCCTGGAGAAATACAGGGGGCGGCTACACCTTC. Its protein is CAWRNTGGGYTF.